This T cell receptor (beta chain) appears in the sequencing data of a study of blood T cell repertoires in COVID-19. With 6 bases removed from V and 5 bases from J, the gap between germline ends came to 14 bases. CDR1 is MNHEY and CDR2 is SVGEGT in the germline V gene. The CDR3 runs to 13 residues. Produced via immunoSEQ multiplex PCR; TCRdb's table is partial and in-frame only. The sample contains roughly 260,000 clones, roughly nine tenths of which appear only once. This clone came up a few times. This sequence was found in a middle-aged man who had recovered from COVID-19. The V and J genes are TRBV6-2 or TRBV6-3 and TRBJ2-7; tentatively, D is TRBD1 (5 bases). Sequenced: peripheral blood. Here the CDR3 DNA reads TGTGCCAGCAGCCCGCCAGGGTTACACGAGCAGTACTTC. This translates into CASSPPGLHEQYF.